This entry features one T cell receptor (beta chain) sequence. This record belongs to a study of early T cells in non-severe SARS-CoV-2 infection. Attached unique molecular identifiers marked individual cDNA molecules. TCRdb recomputed calls from the 5' RACE reads with MiXCR, one row per CDR3 protein. The sample contains tens of thousands of distinct CDR3 sequences, approximately 17% of which appear only once. Deletions cut 6 bases from V and 3 bases from J, with 11 bases between. Germline CDR1 and CDR2: DFQATT and SNEGSKA (reference sequence). The CDR3 runs 13 residues. Sequenced material: whole blood, taken at baseline. This receptor was obtained from an adult who was a healthcare worker with PCR-confirmed SARS-CoV-2 infection or an uninfected control (not recorded which). The rearrangement joins TRBV20-1 to TRBJ1-4; D not certain. The CDR3 protein is CSADLGANEKLFF. As DNA, the CDR3 is TGCAGTGCCGACCTTGGAGCTAATGAAAAACTGTTTTTT.